What follows are 28 T cell receptor beta chains derived from one specimen sequenced in a study of shared clonotypes between healthy human individuals. The repertoire was sequenced with immunoSEQ multiplex PCR; TCRdb's copy has only in-frame clones and lacks some. The table lists roughly 660,000 clones, less than 95% of them singletons. Sequencing input: memory CD8+ T cells from PBMCs. Subset indicated: CD45RO+ cells pooled with CCR7-negative TemRA cells. The source is a man between 18 and 29 years old in good health. Some clones in this sample may be carry-over from other donors' samples.

The chain combines TRBV9 with TRBJ2-1; D gene ambiguous. The CDR3 spans 16 residues. Germline assignment: CDR1 SGDLS and CDR2 YYNGEE. The ends were cut back, 0 bases at V and 1 base at J, with 11 bases in the middle. In DNA, the CDR3 is TGTGCCAGCAGCGTAGCTGGGCCCACTTCCTACAATGAGCAGTTCTTC. It specifies CASSVAGPTSYNEQFF.

The V call is TRBV7-8, the J call TRBJ1-2, with 7 positions matching TRBD1. The V gene end was trimmed by 2 bases and the J gene end by 0 bases; junction bases not matched to a gene: 6. This CDR3 has 16 amino acids. Germline-derived CDR1 and CDR2 are SGHVS and FQNEAQ. This chain's CDR3 is CASSLRGQPPNYGYTF. The CDR3 DNA reads TGTGCCAGCAGCTTAAGGGGGCAGCCCCCTAACTATGGCTACACCTTC.

The chain has TRBV12-5 and TRBJ2-1; 10 nucleotides align to TRBD2. V trimming: 0 bases; J trimming: 4 bases; junction bases outside the gene matches: 3. Germline CDR1 LGHNT, CDR2 FRNRAP. The CDR3 has 16 amino acids. For the CDR3, the DNA is TGTGCTAGTGGTTTGGTACTAGCGGGGAGTTACAATGAGCAGTTCTTC. It encodes CASGLVLAGSYNEQFF.

This clone came up once. CDR3 protein: CASSVPGTGVYQETQYF. The CDR3 DNA follows: TGTGCCAGCAGTGTACCCGGGACAGGTGTTTACCAAGAGACCCAGTACTTC. This sequence joins TRBV25-1 and TRBJ2-5, with 8 bases matching TRBD1. CDR1 and CDR2 (germline): MGHDK, SYGVNS. The CDR3 length is 17 residues. The J segment lost 0 bases and the V segment lost 4 bases, leaving 10 bases of the junction unmatched. Full variable domain (remainder filled in from reference TRBV25-1 and TRBJ2-5): EADIYQTPRYLVIGTGKKITLECSQTMGHDKMYWYQQDPGMELHLIHYSYGVNSTEKGDLSSESTVSRIRTEHFPLTLESARPSHTSQYLCASSVPGTGVYQETQYFGPGTRLLVL.

This clone was seen more than once but under ten times. V and J are TRBV30 and TRBJ1-1, with unresolved D. This CDR3 is 14 amino acids long. V was pared by 4 bases and J by 10 bases, with 22 bases between. In germline, CDR1 is GTSNPN, CDR2 SVGIG (reference sequence). The chain's CDR3 is CAWTRWSTRGVAFF. CDR3 nucleotide sequence: TGTGCCTGGACCCGGTGGTCGACTCGGGGAGTAGCTTTCTTT.

The chain carries TRBV4-3 and TRBJ2-7; D is perhaps TRBD1 (6 bases). CDR3 length equals 14 residues. Germline V gives CDR1 LGHNA, CDR2 YSLEER. V was pared by 4 bases and J by 6 bases, with 16 bases between. CDR3 in DNA: TGCGCCAGCAGCCTCGGAGTCAGAGGGGGCGAGCAGTACTTC. Translated, it gives CASSLGVRGGEQYF.

The gene calls are TRBV15 and TRBJ2-3; D gene uncertain. V lost 7 bases to trimming and J lost 5 bases, with 13 bases between them. This CDR3 is 13 amino acids long. Germline V CDR1 and CDR2: LNHNV, YYDKDF (reference sequence). DNA for the CDR3: TGTGCCACCACCAGCCGGTCCGGAGATACGCAGTATTTT. Translation: CATTSRSGDTQYF.

The V and J genes are TRBV9 and TRBJ2-5; D perhaps matches TRBD1 (6 bases). The CDR3 extends over 15 amino acids. V lost 0 bases and J 7 bases, leaving 16 bases between the germline ends. Germline values: CDR1 SGDLS, CDR2 YYNGEE. The CDR3: CASSVDLGGHGTQYF. DNA for the CDR3: TGTGCCAGCAGCGTAGATCTAGGGGGTCATGGGACCCAGTACTTC.

This clone was found once. J is TRBJ2-1 and V is TRBV13; 8 nucleotides agree with TRBD1. Trimming removed 5 bases from V and 2 bases from J; junction bases left unmatched: 5. Germline V gene lookup returns CDR1 PRHDT and CDR2 FYEKMQ (reference sequence). The CDR3 is 15 residues long. CDR3 nucleotides: TGTGCCAGCAGCCAGACAGGGGTCCCCTACAATGAGCAGTTCTTC. It yields the protein CASSQTGVPYNEQFF.

In regard to this clone: The same CDR3 also results from other DNA sequences found in this sample. The CDR3 DNA reads as TGTGCCAGCAGTTTTTCAGGGAACACTGAAGCTTTCTTT. Encoded protein: CASSFSGNTEAFF. The chain uses TRBV28 and TRBJ1-1; D gene ambiguous. Trimming pared 3 bases from V and 1 base from J, leaving 6 bases between. CDR1 and CDR2 from the germline V gene are MDHEN and SYDVKM. CDR3 length equals 13 residues.

The chain joins TRBV15 to TRBJ1-4; no firm D call. Germline V CDR1 and CDR2: LNHNV, YYDKDF (reference sequence). The CDR3 runs to 16 residues. V shed 0 bases and J shed 8 bases, with 16 bases lying between them. CDR3 coding DNA: TGTGCCACCAGCAGAGATCCGGCCAGTTTAAACGAAAAACTGTTTTTT. Its protein is CATSRDPASLNEKLFF.

The V gene is TRBV19, the J gene TRBJ2-1; 9 bases agree with TRBD2. The CDR3 extends over 14 amino acids. J was trimmed by 8 bases and V by 5 bases; bases with no gene match: 7. Germline CDR1 is LNHDA and CDR2 is SQIVND (reference sequence). The CDR3 region has the DNA TGTGCCAGTAGTGGGCTAGCGGGAACAGATGAGCAGTTCTTC. Translating gives CASSGLAGTDEQFF.

The chain uses TRBV4-1 and TRBJ2-6; a possible D gene is TRBD2 (6 bases). The CDR3 covers 18 residues. CDR1 and CDR2 (germline): MGHRA, YSYEKL. Trimming left V 3 bases short and J 2 bases short, with 17 bases between. The CDR3 region has the DNA TGCGCCAGCAGCCACCCGGCGGGGACTCCGGCTGGGGCCAACGTCCTGACTTTC. It encodes CASSHPAGTPAGANVLTF.

The V and J genes are TRBV7-8 and TRBJ1-3; D uncertain. This CDR3 has 14 amino acids. CDR1 and CDR2 (germline): SGHVS, FQNEAQ. V was shortened by 1 base and J by 0 bases, with 4 bases between the two germline ends. This chain's CDR3 is CASSLVVSGNTIYF. As DNA, the CDR3 is TGTGCCAGCAGCTTAGTCGTCTCTGGAAACACCATATATTTT.

The genes are TRBV7-9 and TRBJ2-1; 8 bases match TRBD2. V gave up 5 bases and J gave up 2 bases; unmatched junction bases: 5. This CDR3 comprises 15 residues. Germline V gives CDR1 SEHNR, CDR2 FQNEAQ (reference sequence). CDR3 residues: CASSSSGTAYNEQFF. CDR3 in DNA: TGTGCCAGCAGCAGTAGCGGGACTGCCTACAATGAGCAGTTCTTC.

This chain joins TRBV9 and TRBJ2-1; D is perhaps TRBD1 (5 bases). The CDR3 runs 14 residues. CDR1 is SGDLS, CDR2 YYNGEE, per germline. Trimming removed 3 bases from V and 4 bases from J, with 11 bases in between. For the CDR3, the DNA is TGTGCCAGCAGCGCAGAAGACAGTTACAATGAGCAGTTCTTC. Translation gives CASSAEDSYNEQFF.

The V and J genes are TRBV5-8 and TRBJ2-1; D possibly corresponds to TRBD2 (5 bases). Trimming pared 3 bases from V and 5 bases from J, leaving 15 bases between. This CDR3 is built from 15 residues. Germline CDR1 SGHTS, CDR2 YDEGEE. The CDR3 loop is CASSSPGSAHNEQFF. For the CDR3, the DNA is TGTGCCAGCAGCTCCCCGGGTAGCGCACACAATGAGCAGTTCTTC.

J is TRBJ2-2 and V is TRBV11-3; unclear D gene. Trimming removed 5 bases from V and 4 bases from J, with 14 bases in between. Germline-derived CDR1 and CDR2 are SGHNT and YENEEA. The CDR3 has 15 amino acids. CDR3 protein: CASSRSRGGTGELFF. The CDR3 DNA reads TGTGCCAGCAGCCGGTCAAGAGGCGGCACCGGGGAGCTGTTTTTT. The complete variable domain, with remaining parts taken from reference TRBV11-3 and TRBJ2-2, reads EAGVVQSPRYKIIEKKQPVAFWCNPISGHNTLYWYLQNLGQGPELLIRYENEEAVDDSQLPKDRFSAERLKGVDSTLKIQPAELGDSAVYLCASSRSRGGTGELFFGEGSRLTVL.

This rearrangement joins TRBV27 to TRBJ2-3, with TRBD2 matching 9 bases. Germline V gives CDR1 MNHEY, CDR2 SMNVEV (reference sequence). J lost 5 bases, V lost 8 bases, and 14 bases had no gene match. CDR3 size: 16 residues. CDR3 DNA: TGTGCCAGCGTGGCGGTCGGCGGGGGGGAAGAAGATACGCAGTATTTT. Amino acids: CASVAVGGGEEDTQYF.

The chain joins TRBV7-8 to TRBJ2-5, with 9 bases lining up with TRBD1. This CDR3 is 16 amino acids long. Trimming took 2 bases from V and 0 from J; bases not matched to a gene: 4. Germline values: CDR1 SGHVS, CDR2 FQNEAQ. The CDR3 DNA sequence: TGTGCCAGCAGCTTATTCTGGACAGGGGACCAAGAGACCCAGTACTTC. Translated, it gives CASSLFWTGDQETQYF.

The sample holds many counts of this clone. The chain carries TRBV19 and TRBJ2-7, with D possibly being TRBD1 (7 bases). CDR3 length: 17 residues. Germline values: CDR1 LNHDA, CDR2 SQIVND (reference sequence). Trimming took 5 bases from V and 2 from J, leaving 22 bases between them. The CDR3 region is CASSQHDRQGGAYEQYF. The CDR3 bases are TGTGCCAGTAGTCAACACGATCGACAGGGAGGTGCCTACGAGCAGTACTTC.

The V gene is TRBV30, the J gene TRBJ1-2, with D perhaps matching TRBD1 (5 bases). V shed 3 bases and J shed 6 bases, with 17 bases lying between them. Germline V gene sequence: CDR1 GTSNPN, CDR2 SVGIG (reference sequence). The CDR3 covers 14 residues. The CDR3 loop reads CAWRPGRGLDGYTF. The CDR3 nucleotides are TGTGCCTGGAGGCCAGGTAGGGGACTGGATGGCTACACCTTC.

The gene calls are TRBV14 and TRBJ1-1, with TRBD1 matching 7 bases. The V gene's germline CDR1 is SGHDN and CDR2 FVKESK. The CDR3 consists of 16 residues. V shed 3 bases, J shed 4 bases, and the junction held 11 bases outside the gene matches. The CDR3 spells CASSHGTAKGSTEAFF. Written as DNA, the CDR3 is TGTGCCAGCAGCCACGGGACAGCCAAGGGTAGCACTGAAGCTTTCTTT.

This chain links TRBV14 with TRBJ1-1; D ambiguous. This CDR3 comprises 15 residues. Germline V gene data show CDR1 as SGHDN and CDR2 as FVKESK. Trimming stripped 0 bases from V and 0 bases from J, with 8 bases between. CDR3 in amino acids: CASSQDPRMNTEAFF. CDR3 nucleotides: TGTGCCAGCAGCCAAGACCCGAGGATGAACACTGAAGCTTTCTTT.

With regard to this clone: Other DNA sequences of this sample code for an identical CDR3. The J gene is TRBJ1-1, the V gene TRBV19; D is uncertain. The CDR3 runs 14 residues. Trimming removed 1 base at V and 0 bases at J, with 6 bases between. CDR1 and CDR2 from the germline V gene are LNHDA and SQIVND (reference sequence). CDR3 residues: CASSIGQLNTEAFF. Here the CDR3 DNA reads TGTGCCAGTAGTATAGGGCAGTTGAACACTGAAGCTTTCTTT.

This clone has only one observation. This chain connects TRBV7-2 to TRBJ2-3; D is perhaps TRBD2 (6 bases). This CDR3 spans 15 amino acids. V was trimmed by 4 bases and J by 4 bases, leaving 15 bases between them. CDR1 SGHTA and CDR2 FQGNSA come from the germline V gene. For the CDR3, the DNA is TGTGCCAGCAGCTCAAGCGGGTACCTGCCAGATACGCAGTATTTT. Amino acid sequence: CASSSSGYLPDTQYF.

This chain joins TRBV7-3 and TRBJ2-3, with 8 bases fitting TRBD2. The V gene's germline CDR1 is SGHTA and CDR2 FQGTGA. J lost 10 bases, V lost 5 bases, and 11 bases had no gene match. This CDR3 is built from 14 residues. The DNA of the CDR3 is TGTGCCAGCAGCCCCGGGACTAGTTGGGTAGCGCAGTATTTT. Protein product: CASSPGTSWVAQYF.

The chain carries TRBV6-1 and TRBJ1-1; the D is unclear. The V gene's germline CDR1 is MNHNS and CDR2 SASEGT. There are 16 residues in the CDR3. V was shortened by 3 bases and J by 6 bases, with 20 bases between the two germline ends. The CDR3 reads CASSDDVTLTSPEAFF. CDR3 coding DNA: TGTGCCAGCAGTGACGACGTTACTCTCACAAGCCCTGAAGCTTTCTTT.